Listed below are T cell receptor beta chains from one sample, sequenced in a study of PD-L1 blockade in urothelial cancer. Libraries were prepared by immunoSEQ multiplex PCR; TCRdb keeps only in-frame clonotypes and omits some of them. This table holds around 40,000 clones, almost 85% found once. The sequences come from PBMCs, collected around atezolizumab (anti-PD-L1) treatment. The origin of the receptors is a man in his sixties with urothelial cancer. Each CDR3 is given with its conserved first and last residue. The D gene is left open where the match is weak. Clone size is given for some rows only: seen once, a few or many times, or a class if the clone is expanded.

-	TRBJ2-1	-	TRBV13	TGTGCCAGCAGCCCGGGAATGATCAATGAGCAGTTCTTC	CASSPGMINEQFF
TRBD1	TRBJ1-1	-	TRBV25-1	TGTGCCAGCAGGGGACAGGGCCCGAACACTGAAGCTTTCTTT	CASRGQGPNTEAFF
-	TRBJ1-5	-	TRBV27	TGTGCCAGCAGCCCCCCAAATCAGCCCCAGCATTTT	CASSPPNQPQHF
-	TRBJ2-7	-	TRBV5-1	TGCGCCAGCAGTGCACAGGGAGGGTCCTACGAGCAGTACTTC	CASSAQGGSYEQYF
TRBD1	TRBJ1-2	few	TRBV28	TGTGCCACCCAAAACCCAGGGGGCGCATACTATGGCTACACCTTC	CATQNPGGAYYGYTF
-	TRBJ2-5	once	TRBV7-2	TGTGCCAGCAGTTTTCCCAGGGGAGAGGGAGAGACCCAGTACTTC	CASSFPRGEGETQYF
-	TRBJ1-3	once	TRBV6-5	TGTGCCAGCAGTTATACAGATGGAAACACCATATATTTT	CASSYTDGNTIYF
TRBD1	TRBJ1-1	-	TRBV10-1	TGCGCCAGCAGGGGACAGGCGGGGAACACTGAAGCTTTCTTT	CASRGQAGNTEAFF
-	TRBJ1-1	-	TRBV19	TGTGCCAGTAGTAAGCGGGGAGAGGGGACTGAAGCTTTCTTT	CASSKRGEGTEAFF
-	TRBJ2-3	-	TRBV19	TGTGCCAGTAGTAATCAGGGGCGGAAAGATACGCAGTATTTT	CASSNQGRKDTQYF
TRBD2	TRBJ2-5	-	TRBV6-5	TGTGCCAGCAGTTACCCAGGGACTAGCGGGAGGAGGACCCAGTACTTC	CASSYPGTSGRRTQYF
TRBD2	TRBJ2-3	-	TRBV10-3	TGTGCCCTAGGGGCTAGCGGACACACAGATACGCAGTATTTT	CALGASGHTDTQYF
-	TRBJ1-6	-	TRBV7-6	TGTGCCAGCAGCTTAGCGGTGTTCGGAGGCGCCGATTCACCCCTCCACTTT	CASSLAVFGGADSPLHF
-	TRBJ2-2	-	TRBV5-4	TGTGCCAGCAGCTTCTTAGGGGACACCGGGGAGCTGTTTTTT	CASSFLGDTGELFF
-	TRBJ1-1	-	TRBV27	TGTGCCAGCAGTACACTGACAGGGAACACTGAAGCTTTCTTT	CASSTLTGNTEAFF
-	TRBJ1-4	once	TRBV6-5	TGTGCCAGCAGCTCCGGGGAGGGAAGAAAACTGTTTTTT	CASSSGEGRKLFF
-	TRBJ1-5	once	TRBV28	TGTGCCAGCAGTACCCGGACATTCTATAGCAATCAGCCCCAGCATTTT	CASSTRTFYSNQPQHF
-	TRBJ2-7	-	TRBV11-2	TGTGCCAGCAGCTATCTCGACAGCACTTCCTACGAGCAGTACTTC	CASSYLDSTSYEQYF
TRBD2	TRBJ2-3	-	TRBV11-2	TGTGCCAGCAGAAATACAAGGCGGGGGAGCACAGATACGCAGTATTTT	CASRNTRRGSTDTQYF
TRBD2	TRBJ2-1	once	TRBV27	TGTGCCAGCAGTATCGGGACTAGCGGGATCAATGAGCAGTTCTTC	CASSIGTSGINEQFF
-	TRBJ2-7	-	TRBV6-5	TGTGCCAGCAGCAGGGGGGCTGACGGCTACGAGCAGTACTTC	CASSRGADGYEQYF
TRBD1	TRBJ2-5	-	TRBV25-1	TGTGCCAGCAGTGAACCCACAGGGGGCGAGACCCAGTACTTC	CASSEPTGGETQYF
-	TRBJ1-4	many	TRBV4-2	TGTGCCAGCAGCCAAGGAGTGGTACTGTTTTTT	CASSQGVVLFF
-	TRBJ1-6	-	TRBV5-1	TGCGCCAGCAGCTTGGCGCAGGGCGAATCTTCACCCCTCCACTTT	CASSLAQGESSPLHF
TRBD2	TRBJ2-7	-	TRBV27	TGTGCCAGCAAAGAACTAGCGGGGGGCCTCTACGAGCAGTACTTC	CASKELAGGLYEQYF